The 27 T cell receptor beta chains in this list originate from one sample, sequenced in a study of T-cell reconstitution after alpha-beta-depleted transplantation in children. For TCRbeta, the library was prepared with unique molecular identifiers. One entry per CDR3 protein results from TCRdb running MiXCR on the PCR reads. The table lists 450,000 to 600,000 distinct CDR3 sequences, roughly 13% of them singletons, with around 2.2% in the top ten. Sequencing used PBMCs, mostly from graft donor cells, obtained 360 days after TCRalphabeta/CD19-depleted stem cell transplant. The origin of the receptors is a male patient between 5 and 17 years old who had a stem cell transplant for acute myeloid leukemia, so the T cells may come from the graft donor.

For the CDR3, the DNA is TGCGCCAGCAGCTTGACCAGGGATATGAACGAGCAGTACTTC. Amino acids: CASSLTRDMNEQYF. The chain carries TRBV5-1 and TRBJ2-7, with D perhaps TRBD1 (5 bases). CDR3 length: 14 amino acids. Trimming took off 1 base at V and 5 bases at J, with 13 bases between the two ends. CDR1 and CDR2 from the germline V gene are SGHRS and YFSETQ.

This clonotype turned up a few times. The V gene is TRBV5-1, the J gene TRBJ1-2, with D unresolved. The CDR3 is 15 amino acids. The V gene lost 5 bases and the J gene lost 2 bases, with 16 bases spanning the gap. CDR1 and CDR2 (germline): SGHRS, YFSETQ. The CDR3 sequence: CASRSLLQLNYGYTF. The CDR3 DNA reads TGCGCCAGCAGATCCCTACTGCAGCTCAACTATGGCTACACCTTC.

This rearrangement joins TRBV28 to TRBJ2-7; D possibly uses TRBD1 or TRBD2 (5 bases each). This CDR3 comprises 15 residues. The V and J ends lost 7 bases and 2 bases respectively, with 18 bases between them. From germline, CDR1 is MDHEN and CDR2 SYDVKM. DNA for the CDR3: TGTGCCAGCATTATGAGGGGAAGATCACCCTACGAGCAGTACTTC. This encodes CASIMRGRSPYEQYF.

This clonotype was seen many times. The chain recombines TRBV28 with TRBJ2-1; D is possibly TRBD1 or TRBD2 (6 bases each). Trimming stripped 3 bases from V and 13 bases from J, with 10 bases between. Germline assignment: CDR1 MDHEN and CDR2 SYDVKM. The CDR3 is 11 amino acids. CDR3 DNA sequence: TGTGCCAGCAGTTTTGGGGGGCAACAGTTCTTC. Residues: CASSFGGQQFF.

The CDR3 here is CASSSENWAFSYEQYF. In DNA, the CDR3 is TGTGCCAGCAGTTCCGAAAACTGGGCCTTCTCCTACGAGCAGTACTTC. This chain connects TRBV6-2 or TRBV6-3 to TRBJ2-7; D ambiguous. Looked up from germline, CDR1 is MNHEY and CDR2 is SVGEGT. Trimming removed 4 bases from V and 0 bases from J, with 16 bases in between. The CDR3 is 16 residues long.

The chain carries TRBV20-1 and TRBJ2-1; TRBD2 matches at 11 bases. Germline CDR1 reads DFQATT; CDR2 reads SNEGSKA (reference sequence). The CDR3 consists of 15 residues. Germline trimming cut 1 base from V and 3 bases from J; bases unmatched to any gene: 2. Here the CDR3 reads CSARVAGGGYNEQFF. The DNA of the CDR3 is TGCAGTGCTAGAGTAGCGGGAGGGGGCTACAATGAGCAGTTCTTC.

This clonotype occurred a few times. The chain carries TRBV6-2 or TRBV6-3 and TRBJ2-1; D is tentatively TRBD1 or TRBD2 (5 bases each). Germline V gives CDR1 MNHEY, CDR2 SVGEGT. The CDR3 sequence is 20 residues long. V shed 0 bases and J shed 2 bases, with 23 bases lying between them. CDR3: CASSYSTLDPQPGPYNEQFF. CDR3 coding DNA: TGTGCCAGCAGTTACTCGACGTTGGACCCCCAGCCGGGGCCCTACAATGAGCAGTTCTTC.

V is TRBV12-3 or TRBV12-4 and J is TRBJ1-2; the D gene is possibly TRBD1 (5 bases). Between the trimmed V and J ends, which lost 2 bases and 6 bases, there was a span of 13 bases. The CDR3 loop spans 14 amino acids. CDR3 sequence reads: CASSLRGFTNGYTF. CDR3 DNA sequence: TGTGCCAGCAGTTTAAGGGGATTCACTAATGGCTACACCTTC.

The chain couples TRBV7-8 to TRBJ2-4; the match to TRBD2 covers 10 bases. Trimming removed 3 bases from V and 1 base from J; junction bases left unmatched: 6. Germline V CDR1 and CDR2: SGHVS, FQNEAQ. This CDR3 contains 17 residues. This chain's CDR3 is CASSLLTSGYAKNIQYF. Here the CDR3 DNA reads TGTGCCAGCAGCTTGTTGACTAGCGGGTATGCCAAAAACATTCAGTACTTC. The full variable domain, completed using reference TRBV7-8 and TRBJ2-4, is GAGVSQSPRYKVAKRGQDVALRCDPISGHVSLFWYQQALGQGPEFLTYFQNEAQLDKSGLPSDRFFAERPEGSVSTLKIQRTQQEDSAVYLCASSLLTSGYAKNIQYFGAGTRLSVL.

The gene calls are TRBV12-3 or TRBV12-4 and TRBJ2-2, with 9 nucleotides matching TRBD2. This CDR3 comprises 17 residues. With 0 bases clipped from V and 4 bases from J, the junction kept 6 bases outside the gene matches. CDR3 nucleotide sequence: TGTGCCAGCAGTTTAGCGCTGTCACTAGCGGGCACCGGGGAGCTGTTTTTT. Amino acid sequence: CASSLALSLAGTGELFF.

This clonotype appeared many times. The V call is TRBV29-1, the J call TRBJ1-1; D is ambiguous. The V gene lost 3 bases and the J gene lost 3 bases, with 8 bases spanning the gap. CDR3 length: 12 residues. Per germline, CDR1 SQVTM and CDR2 ANQGSEA. The CDR3 sequence: CSVDPGDTEAFF. In nucleotides, the CDR3 is TGCAGCGTTGATCCTGGTGACACTGAAGCTTTCTTT. The variable domain in full, completed from reference TRBV29-1 and TRBJ1-1, reads SAVISQKPSRDICQRGTSLTIQCQVDSQVTMMFWYRQQPGQSLTLIATANQGSEATYESGFVIDKFPISRPNLTFSTLTVSNMSPEDSSIYLCSVDPGDTEAFFGQGTRLTVV.

The sample holds a few counts of this clonotype. This rearrangement joins TRBV4-3 to TRBJ2-2, with unresolved D. This CDR3 region has 13 residues. V lost 3 bases and J 6 bases, leaving 8 bases between the germline ends. Germline CDR1 LGHNA, CDR2 YSLEER. CDR3 sequence: CASSQVLAGELFF. The CDR3 nucleotides read TGCGCCAGCAGCCAGGTCCTCGCCGGGGAGCTGTTTTTT.

About this clonotype itself: The junction does not match germline at one end; this may be a read error. V and J are TRBV29-1 and TRBJ2-5; D unresolved. The CDR3 contains 11 residues. Germline CDR1 SQVTM, CDR2 ANQGSEA. This CDR3 reads CGVESGETQYF. The CDR3 DNA reads TGCGGCGTTGAATCTGGGGAGACCCAGTACTTC.

This clonotype has a handful of counts. CDR3 amino acids: CASSYSSFLFYEQFF. The CDR3 nucleotides are TGTGCCAGCAGTTACTCGAGCTTCCTGTTCTATGAGCAGTTCTTC. The V call is TRBV6-2 or TRBV6-3, the J call TRBJ2-1; D remains ambiguous. CDR3 length equals 15 residues. Germline V CDR1 and CDR2: MNHEY, SVGEGT. Trimming took 0 bases from V and 8 from J, leaving 14 bases between them.

The rearrangement links TRBV10-3 to TRBJ1-1; the D gene is possibly TRBD1 (5 bases). The length of the CDR3 is 12 residues. V was trimmed by 4 bases and J by 9 bases, leaving 12 bases between them. Germline V gives CDR1 ENHRY, CDR2 SYGVKD. The CDR3 protein is CAISAEGHKAFF. The CDR3 DNA reads as TGTGCCATCAGTGCGGAGGGGCACAAAGCTTTCTTT.

CDR3 amino acids: CATSDRLARSYNEQFF. The CDR3 DNA reads TGTGCCACCAGTGACCGACTAGCGCGGTCCTACAATGAGCAGTTCTTC. The rearrangement joins TRBV24-1 to TRBJ2-1, with 8 nucleotides matching TRBD2. The CDR3 covers 16 residues. From germline, CDR1 is KGHDR and CDR2 SFDVKD. Trimming at V came to 4 bases and at J to 1 base, leaving 5 bases not matched to a gene.

This clonotype was counted a few times. V is TRBV5-1 and J is TRBJ2-1; the D gene is possibly TRBD2 (6 bases). The germline CDR1 and CDR2 sequences are SGHRS and YFSETQ. The CDR3 is 15 amino acids. Trimming left V 0 bases short and J 2 bases short, with 9 bases between. The CDR3: CASSLAQRAYNEQFF. For the CDR3, the DNA is TGCGCCAGCAGCTTGGCCCAGCGGGCCTACAATGAGCAGTTCTTC.

The chain recombines TRBV4-2 with TRBJ2-7; possible D gene TRBD2, 6 bases. Per germline, CDR1 LGHNA and CDR2 YNFKEQ. The ends were cut back, 0 bases at V and 2 bases at J, with 14 bases in the middle. The CDR3 runs 16 residues. CDR3 DNA: TGTGCCAGCAGCCAAGATAGAGAGCGGGCCCCCTACGAGCAGTACTTC. It is translated as CASSQDRERAPYEQYF.

Ten or more counts support this clonotype. J is TRBJ2-3 and V is TRBV5-1, with 8 bases matching TRBD1. CDR3 length: 17 amino acids. J lost 2 bases, V lost 3 bases, and 11 bases had no gene match. Germline loops: CDR1 SGHRS, CDR2 YFSETQ. CDR3 nucleotides: TGCGCCAGCAGCTCTGGACAGGGTCTCGGGTCCACAGATACGCAGTATTTT. Translating it yields CASSSGQGLGSTDTQYF.

This clonotype was seen a handful of times. This sequence joins TRBV5-1 and TRBJ1-1; D ambiguous. V lost 0 bases and J lost 3, with 12 bases in between. Germline values: CDR1 SGHRS, CDR2 YFSETQ. The CDR3 consists of 15 residues. This CDR3 is CASSLAYGVDTEAFF. CDR3 in DNA: TGCGCCAGCAGCTTGGCCTATGGGGTGGACACTGAAGCTTTCTTT.

This clonotype showed up just a few times. The chain couples TRBV20-1 to TRBJ1-1; 8 bases map to TRBD1. CDR1 and CDR2 (germline): DFQATT, SNEGSKA (reference sequence). Trimming cost V 6 bases and J 7 bases; bases outside gene matches: 13. The CDR3 has 14 amino acids. The CDR3 sequence is CSARPRTGKNEAFF. CDR3 nucleotides: TGCAGTGCCAGACCACGGACAGGGAAAAATGAAGCTTTCTTT.

The rearrangement joins TRBV28 to TRBJ1-4, with TRBD1 matching 7 bases. CDR1 and CDR2 from the germline V gene are MDHEN and SYDVKM. This CDR3 region has 14 residues. With V trimmed by 3 bases and J by 8 bases, 6 bases remained unmatched. CDR3 loop: CASSFRQGEEKLFF. CDR3 in DNA: TGTGCCAGCAGTTTTCGGCAGGGGGAAGAAAAACTGTTTTTT.

This clonotype was picked up a small number of times. The chain has TRBV29-1 and TRBJ2-5; D gene unclear. Germline assignment: CDR1 SQVTM and CDR2 ANQGSEA. This CDR3 contains 13 residues. V lost 1 base and J 1 base, leaving 7 bases between the germline ends. The CDR3 coding sequence is TGCAGCGTTGAAGTGATGGTCCAAGAGACCCAGTACTTC. Translated, it gives CSVEVMVQETQYF. Using reference TRBV29-1 and TRBJ2-5 for the parts outside the CDR3, the full variable domain is SAVISQKPSRDICQRGTSLTIQCQVDSQVTMMFWYRQQPGQSLTLIATANQGSEATYESGFVIDKFPISRPNLTFSTLTVSNMSPEDSSIYLCSVEVMVQETQYFGPGTRLLVL.

The V call is TRBV15, the J call TRBJ2-1; D is uncertain. CDR3 length equals 11 residues. The germline V gene has CDR1 LNHNV and CDR2 YYDKDF (reference sequence). Trimming removed 0 bases from V and 14 bases from J, with 8 bases in between. CDR3 coding DNA: TGTGCCACCAGCAGAGATCAAGTAGAGTTCTTC. Protein product: CATSRDQVEFF.

The chain recombines TRBV4-3 with TRBJ2-5; 9 nucleotides match TRBD2. With V trimmed by 0 bases and J by 3 bases, 8 bases remained unmatched. The CDR3 has 17 amino acids. Looked up from germline, CDR1 is LGHNA and CDR2 is YSLEER. This CDR3 reads CASSQDPPTSGKETQYF. CDR3 bases: TGCGCCAGCAGCCAAGATCCCCCGACTAGCGGAAAAGAGACCCAGTACTTC.

This clonotype was recorded a few times. The V and J genes are TRBV7-8 and TRBJ1-3; a possible D gene is TRBD1 (6 bases). The germline gives CDR1 SGHVS, CDR2 FQNEAQ. The germline V and J ends were trimmed by 2 bases and 0 bases, with 11 bases remaining between them. The CDR3 contains 16 residues. This chain's CDR3 is CASSLQTGPSGNTIYF. DNA for the CDR3: TGTGCCAGCAGCTTACAGACAGGCCCCTCTGGAAACACCATATATTTT.

This clonotype was seen a handful of times. This sequence joins TRBV29-1 and TRBJ1-2, with a weak D call TRBD1 (5 bases). The CDR3 totals 12 residues. CDR1 is SQVTM, CDR2 ANQGSEA, per germline. V gave up 4 bases and J gave up 2 bases, with 8 bases separating them. The CDR3 sequence is CSVVGVNYGYTF. The CDR3, as DNA: TGCAGCGTTGTGGGGGTGAACTATGGCTACACCTTC.